This T cell receptor (beta chain) appears in the sequencing data of a study of response to subunit inactivated influenza vaccine. The study's findings and limits: Only a handful of new T cells, the authors suggested, are recruited with each seasonal influenza vaccination.

One entry per CDR3 protein results from TCRdb running MiXCR on the RT-PCR reads. The sample has about 780,000 distinct CDR3 sequences, under 20% seen once; the top ten hold approximately 11%. Trimming shortened V by 6 bases and J by 5 bases, and 14 bases separated the two germline ends. This CDR3 comprises 14 residues. As regards this clonotype: As yet, its antigen is unknown.

The chain employs TRBV12-3 or TRBV12-4 and TRBJ2-1, with D perhaps assigned TRBD1 or TRBD2 (6 bases each). Sequencing used PBMCs from blood, obtained more than 4 days after vaccination. This TCR derives from a man aged 50 to 59 who received an inactivated influenza vaccine. The CDR3 DNA is TGTGCCAGCAGCGTAGGGGGGCGCGACAATGAGCAGTTCTTC. Amino acids: CASSVGGRDNEQFF.